This T cell receptor beta chain was retrieved from a study of shared clonotypes between healthy human individuals. The germline V gene has CDR1 SSHAT and CDR2 FNYEAQ (reference sequence). The length of the CDR3 is 14 residues. Positive CCR7 selection of CD45RO-negative cells yielded the naive CD8 cells, and terminally differentiated effector memory CD45RA+ cells were excluded. Donors, healthy HIV-negative adults, lacked recent acute infections or vaccinations. Comment on this clone: One end of the junction varies from germline; a read error may be responsible.

Profiled with immunoSEQ multiplex PCR; TCRdb holds only in-frame clones, not every one. The sample lists roughly 1,800,000 clones, 85% to 95% occurring once. This sequence was found in a man younger than 35 in good health. The chain has TRBV7-7 and TRBJ2-7; D remains ambiguous. Source material: naive CD8+ T cells sorted from blood. The CDR3 DNA sequence: TGTGCTAGCAGCTTGTCCCCTAGCTCCTACGAGCAGTACTTC. Encoded protein: CASSLSPSSYEQYF.